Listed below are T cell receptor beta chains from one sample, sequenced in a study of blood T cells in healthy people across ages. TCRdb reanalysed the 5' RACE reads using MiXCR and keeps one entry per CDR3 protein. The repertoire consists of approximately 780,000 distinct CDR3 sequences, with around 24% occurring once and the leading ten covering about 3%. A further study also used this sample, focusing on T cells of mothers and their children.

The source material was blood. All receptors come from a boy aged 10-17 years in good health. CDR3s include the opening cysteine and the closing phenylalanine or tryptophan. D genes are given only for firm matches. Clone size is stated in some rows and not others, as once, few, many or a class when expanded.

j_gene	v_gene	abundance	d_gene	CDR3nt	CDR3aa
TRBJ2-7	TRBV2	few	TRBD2	TGTGCCAGCAGTGAAGCGCCTCCGGGACTAGCGTCCGAGCAGTACTTC	CASSEAPPGLASEQYF
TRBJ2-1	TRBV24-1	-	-	TGTGCCACCAGTGATTTTGGCCGTGAGCAGTTCTTC	CATSDFGREQFF
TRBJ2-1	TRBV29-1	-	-	TGCAGCGTTGGTCTACGGCTCCAGGGCAGTGAGCAGTTCTTC	CSVGLRLQGSEQFF
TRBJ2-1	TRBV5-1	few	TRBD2	TGCGCCAGCAGCTTCTCCGGGACTAGCGGGCTAAGCTCCTACAATGAGCAGTTCTTC	CASSFSGTSGLSSYNEQFF
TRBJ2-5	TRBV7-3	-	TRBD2	TGTGCCAGCAGTCGTAGCGGGGCAGCACAAGAGACCCAGTACTTC	CASSRSGAAQETQYF
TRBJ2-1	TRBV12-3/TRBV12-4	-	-	TGTGCCAGCAGTTTAAGTTTACAGGAGGAGGACAATGAGCAGTTCTTC	CASSLSLQEEDNEQFF
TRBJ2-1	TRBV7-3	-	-	TGTGCCAGCAGCCATAAGGTGGGGGGCTACAATGAGCAGTTCTTC	CASSHKVGGYNEQFF
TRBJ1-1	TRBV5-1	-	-	TGCGCCAGCAGCTTGGAAGCCGGGGTCACTGAAGCTTTCTTT	CASSLEAGVTEAFF
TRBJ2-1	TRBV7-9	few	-	TGTGCCAGCAGCTCTATTCTGAGCGATGAGCAGTTCTTC	CASSSILSDEQFF
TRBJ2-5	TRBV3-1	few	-	TGTGCCAGCAGCCAGCCAAGGGGGACGTTAGAGACCCAGTACTTC	CASSQPRGTLETQYF
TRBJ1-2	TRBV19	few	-	TGTGCCAGTAGTACCCATCCCAGTGGAGGCTACACCTTC	CASSTHPSGGYTF
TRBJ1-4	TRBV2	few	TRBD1	TGTGCCAGCAGTGTGGGGACAGACGAAAAACTGTTTTTT	CASSVGTDEKLFF
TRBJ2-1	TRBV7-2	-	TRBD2	TGTGCCAGCAGCTTAGTACGGACTAGTTACAATGAGCAGTTCTTC	CASSLVRTSYNEQFF
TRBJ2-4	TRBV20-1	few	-	TGCAGTGCTAGCGAAGTAAGGCAGAACATTCAGTACTTC	CSASEVRQNIQYF
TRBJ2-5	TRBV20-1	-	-	TGCAGTGCTAGAGGAGCGGGTGGGGCCTGGGAGACCCAGTACTTC	CSARGAGGAWETQYF
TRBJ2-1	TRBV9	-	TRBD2	TGTGCCAGCAGCGAGACTAGCGGGGCCGATGAGCAGTTCTTC	CASSETSGADEQFF
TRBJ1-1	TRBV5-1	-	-	TGCGCCAGCAGTCTATCCGGGACACATGAAGCTTTCTTT	CASSLSGTHEAFF
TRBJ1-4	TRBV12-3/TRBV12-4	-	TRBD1	TGTGCCAGCATGGGTGGGGGACAGGGGGAAGCTAATGAAAAACTGTTTTTT	CASMGGGQGEANEKLFF
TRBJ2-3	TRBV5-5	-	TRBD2	TGTGCCAGCAGCTTGGAGGCTAGCGGGGGGTTTACAGATACGCAGTATTTT	CASSLEASGGFTDTQYF
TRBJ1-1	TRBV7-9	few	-	TGTGCCAGCAGCCTCGGGGCAATAGGCACTGAAGCTTTCTTT	CASSLGAIGTEAFF
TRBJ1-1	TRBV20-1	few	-	TGCAGTGCTAGAGGGGGCTGGGGCCTGGGAACTGAAGCTTTCTTT	CSARGGWGLGTEAFF
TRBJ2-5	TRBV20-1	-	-	TGCAGCGCAAGCGGAAGGGAGACCCAGTACTTC	CSASGRETQYF
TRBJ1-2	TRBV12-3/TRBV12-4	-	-	TGTGCCAGCAGTTTTGGTGGGAAGGGCTACACCTTC	CASSFGGKGYTF
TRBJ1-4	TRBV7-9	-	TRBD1	TGTGCCAGCAGCCCCAGACAGGGACCCGAAAAACTGTTTTTT	CASSPRQGPEKLFF
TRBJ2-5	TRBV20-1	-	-	TGCAGTGCTGTTTTGGGCCCGCCAGAGACCCAGTACTTC	CSAVLGPPETQYF
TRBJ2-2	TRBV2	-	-	TGTGCCAGCAGTTACAGGGAAGGGAACACCGGGGAGCTGTTTTTT	CASSYREGNTGELFF
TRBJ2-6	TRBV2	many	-	TGTGCCAGCAAATTCTCCGGGGCCAACGTCCTGACTTTC	CASKFSGANVLTF
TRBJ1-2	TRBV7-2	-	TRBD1	TGTGCCAGCAGCCGGACAGGGGGCAACTATAGCTACACCTTC	CASSRTGGNYSYTF
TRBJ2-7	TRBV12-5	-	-	TGTGCTAGTGGTAACCCAAACCTTTACGAGCAGTACTTC	CASGNPNLYEQYF
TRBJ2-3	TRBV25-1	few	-	TGTGCCAGCAGTGGCCCGGAGGTTCGAGAGGGCGTAGATACGCAGTATTTT	CASSGPEVREGVDTQYF
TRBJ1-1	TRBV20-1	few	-	TGCAGTGCTGTGACACCCGACACTGAAGCTTTCTTT	CSAVTPDTEAFF
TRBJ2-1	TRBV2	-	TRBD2	TGTGCCAGCAGTACAGCGGGGGGGCATCCTGAGCAGTTCTTC	CASSTAGGHPEQFF
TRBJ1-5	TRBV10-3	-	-	TGTGCCATCAGTGAGTCAGGGGGCAATCAGCCCCAGCATTTT	CAISESGGNQPQHF
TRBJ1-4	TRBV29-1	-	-	TGCAGCGTTGGTTCAGCCTCGACTGCAACTAATGAAAAACTGTTTTTT	CSVGSASTATNEKLFF
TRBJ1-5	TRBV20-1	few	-	TGCAGTGCGTGGGGCCTTAGCGAAGCCCAGCATTTT	CSAWGLSEAQHF
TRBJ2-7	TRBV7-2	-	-	TGTGCCAGCAGCTTAGGGCAGGGTGGTATCTACGAGCAGTACTTC	CASSLGQGGIYEQYF
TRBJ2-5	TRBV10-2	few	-	TGCGCCAGCAGTGAGTCTGTGGGGACCGCTCAAGAGACCCAGTACTTC	CASSESVGTAQETQYF
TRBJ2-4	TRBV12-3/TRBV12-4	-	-	TGTGCCAGCAGTTTTCAAGGGGGACGAAGCAAAAACATTCAGTACTTC	CASSFQGGRSKNIQYF
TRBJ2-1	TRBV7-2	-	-	TGTGCCAGCAGCTTACGGGGGACCATAGCACATGAGCAGTTCTTC	CASSLRGTIAHEQFF
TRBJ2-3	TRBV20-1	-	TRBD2	TGCAGTGCTCCCCCTGCAGTAGCGGGGCACACAGATACGCAGTATTTT	CSAPPAVAGHTDTQYF
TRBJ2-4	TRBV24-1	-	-	TGTGCCACCAGCAGGGGAGGCCAGCCCAAAAACATTCAGTACTTC	CATSRGGQPKNIQYF
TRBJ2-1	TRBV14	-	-	TGTGCCAGCAGCCAAGAGGCGGAGAGCTCCTACAATGAGCAGTTCTTC	CASSQEAESSYNEQFF
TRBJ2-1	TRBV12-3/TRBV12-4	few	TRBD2	TGTGCCAGCAGTCCCGGGACTAGCGGGGGGGTGCCCTACAATGAGCAGTTCTTC	CASSPGTSGGVPYNEQFF
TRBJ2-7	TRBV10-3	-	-	TGTGCCATCAGTGAGGGCCAGGTCAGCTCCTACGAGCAGTACTTC	CAISEGQVSSYEQYF
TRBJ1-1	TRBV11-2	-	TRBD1	TGTGCCAGCAGCTTAGATCGGTGGGACAGGGGGACTGAAGCTTTCTTT	CASSLDRWDRGTEAFF
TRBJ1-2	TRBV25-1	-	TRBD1	TGTGCCAGCAGGGGGACAGGGGGTGGCTACACCTTC	CASRGTGGGYTF
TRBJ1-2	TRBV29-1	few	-	TGCAGCGACGGCTATGGCTACACCTTC	CSDGYGYTF
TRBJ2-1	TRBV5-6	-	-	TGTGCCAGCAGCTCGACTGCTGGCTCCTACAATGAGCAGTTCTTC	CASSSTAGSYNEQFF
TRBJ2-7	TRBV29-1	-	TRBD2	TGCAGCGCTCAGCGGGGCCTCTCCTACGAGCAGTACTTC	CSAQRGLSYEQYF
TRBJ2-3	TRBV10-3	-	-	TGTGCCATCAGAGGCCTACAGGGAGGGGTGGATACGCAGTATTTT	CAIRGLQGGVDTQYF
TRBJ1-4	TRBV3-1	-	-	TGTGCCAGCAGCTACATACCGATCGCGGGGGCGGTTAATGAAAAACTGTTCTTT	CASSYIPIAGAVNEKLFF
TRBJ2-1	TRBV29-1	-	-	TGCAGCGTTGATACGCGGAGCTCCTACAATGAGCAGTTCTTC	CSVDTRSSYNEQFF